The TCR beta chain under discussion was sequenced for a study of OX40 agonist ivuxolimab in advanced cancers. Study conclusions and caveats: Antigens targeted by the expanded peripheral T cells were not determined.

This clone appeared a single time. The antigen is not known. At baseline, cycle 4 day 1, and cycle 7 day 1, blood was sampled. This CDR3 is built from 14 residues. CDR1 is SEHNR and CDR2 is FQNEAQ in the germline V gene (reference sequence). Method: immunoSEQ multiplex PCR; TCRdb's copy keeps in-frame clones and lacks some. In the table there are roughly 81,000 clones, more than 75% of which are singletons. The sequence was obtained from an adult with an advanced solid tumor such as melanoma, head and neck, liver or kidney cancer. The specimen was CD4+ or CD8+ T cells sorted from blood, collected in a trial of the OX40 agonist ivuxolimab. This chain uses TRBV7-9 with TRBJ2-5, with D perhaps TRBD2 (6 bases). The J call may be in error: the DNA end matches TRBJ2-7 better. CDR3 region: CASSPSGDAYEQYF. In nucleotides, the CDR3 is TGTGCCAGCAGCCCCTCGGGGGACGCCTACGAGCAGTACTTC.